This T cell receptor (beta chain) was documented in a study of blood T cell repertoires in COVID-19. Study summary: Some COVID-19 samples were acute and others convalescent; all came from the United States, Italy and Spain. Sources were T cells, B-cell-depleted T cells, or PBMCs; the material itself was cDNA or gDNA.

Germline lookup yields CDR1 MNHNS and CDR2 SASEGT. The CDR3 totals 17 residues. V lost 0 bases to trimming and J lost 8 bases, with 17 bases between them. In the authors' methods: Estimation of nucleated cell counts was performed using reference gene primer amplification. Libraries were prepared by immunoSEQ multiplex PCR; TCRdb keeps only in-frame clonotypes and omits some of them. That table gives V, J and clone size, and the DNA gave D and trimming. The sample lists around 300,000 clones, roughly 87% occurring once. This chain connects TRBV6-1 to TRBJ1-6; D gene ambiguous. Sequencing was done on a sample of peripheral blood. This clonotype was obtained from a man aged 18 to 29 with active or convalescent COVID-19. The CDR3 DNA follows: TGTGCCAGCAGTGAAGCGCATTCGACAAACAGCTATTCACCCCTCCACTTT. It codes for CASSEAHSTNSYSPLHF.